Listed here are 32 T cell receptor beta chains from one sample, sequenced in a study of cytomegalovirus exposure and HLA in healthy donors. Amplification used 60 Vbeta primers and 13 Jbeta primers. Clones were read by immunoSEQ multiplex PCR, and TCRdb kept only the in-frame ones, dropping some. The table has roughly 120,000 clones, under 85% seen once. Sample: PBMCs. Receptors were obtained from a woman aged 45-59 years in good health and CMV-seropositive.

The V and J genes are TRBV6-6 and TRBJ2-5, with TRBD2 matching over 8 bases. Germline V gives CDR1 MNHNY, CDR2 SVGAGI (reference sequence). CDR3 length equals 16 residues. V lost 8 bases and J lost 3; bases outside the gene matches: 14. This chain's CDR3 is CASDRRAGGREETQYF. The CDR3 region has the DNA TGTGCCAGCGATAGGCGGGCGGGGGGTAGAGAAGAGACCCAGTACTTC.

In the case of this clone: An end of the junction differs from the germline gene, which may be a read error. This chain uses TRBV4-3 with TRBJ2-3; a possible D gene is TRBD1 (6 bases). CDR1 and CDR2 from the germline V gene are LGHNA and YSLEER. The CDR3 consists of 13 residues. The CDR3 region has the DNA TGCGCCAGCAGCCAAGATCGGACAGCTACGCAGTATTTT. This sequence encodes CASSQDRTATQYF.

This clone was seen more than once but under ten times. The chain is built from TRBV5-1 and TRBJ2-7; maybe TRBD1 (5 bases). Germline V CDR1 and CDR2: SGHRS, YFSETQ. The V gene lost 4 bases and the J gene lost 6 bases, with 17 bases spanning the gap. The CDR3 spans 14 residues. The DNA for the CDR3 is TGCGCCAGCAGCCCGGACATTTCCCAAAGCGAGCAGTACTTC. Translated: CASSPDISQSEQYF. The full variable domain, with the rest looked up from reference TRBV5-1 and TRBJ2-7, is KAGVTQTPRYLIKTRGQQVTLSCSPISGHRSVSWYQQTPGQGLQFLFEYFSETQRNKGNFPGRFSGRQFSNSRSEMNVSTLELGDSALYLCASSPDISQSEQYFGPGTRLTVT.

V gene TRBV10-2 combines with J gene TRBJ2-2; no clear D. This CDR3 contains 14 residues. The V end lost 6 bases, the J end lost 0 bases, and 8 bases lay between the germline ends. Germline V gene data show CDR1 as WSHSY and CDR2 as SAAADI. CDR3 sequence reads: CASSWRTNTGELFF. For the CDR3, the DNA is TGCGCCAGCAGCTGGCGGACGAACACCGGGGAGCTGTTTTTT.

V is TRBV28 and J is TRBJ1-5; D possibly corresponds to TRBD1 (5 bases). The CDR3 is made up of 14 amino acids. Trimming removed 6 bases at V and 7 bases at J, with 16 bases between. CDR1 is MDHEN and CDR2 is SYDVKM in the germline V gene. The CDR3 here is CASRSYRGGQPQHF. CDR3 sequence (DNA): TGTGCCAGCAGGAGTTATAGGGGAGGGCAGCCCCAGCATTTT.

The genes are TRBV6-6 and TRBJ2-3; TRBD2 is a possible D gene (6 bases). Trimming left V 2 bases short and J 4 bases short, with 16 bases between. The CDR3 length is 16 residues. Germline CDR1 MNHNY, CDR2 SVGAGI (reference sequence). Here the CDR3 reads CASSYRGLALSDTQYF. DNA of the CDR3: TGTGCCAGCAGTTACCGGGGACTTGCTTTATCAGATACGCAGTATTTT.

In this sample, this clone turned up once. The gene calls are TRBV6-1 and TRBJ2-3; 13 nucleotides match TRBD2. The length of the CDR3 is 19 residues. Germline V gene lookup returns CDR1 MNHNS and CDR2 SASEGT. Germline trimming cut 4 bases from V and 0 bases from J; bases unmatched to any gene: 10. CDR3 DNA: TGTGCCAGCAGTGCCACCCTGACTAGCGGGGGGACTAGCACAGATACGCAGTATTTT. As protein: CASSATLTSGGTSTDTQYF.

The chain has TRBV7-6 and TRBJ2-7; possible D gene TRBD1, 6 bases. Germline V gene data show CDR1 as SGHVS and CDR2 as FNYEAQ. CDR3 length equals 15 residues. Trimming left V 1 base short and J 2 bases short, with 12 bases between. CDR3: CASSLVGDKAYEQYF. The DNA for the CDR3 is TGTGCCAGCAGCTTAGTTGGGGACAAAGCCTACGAGCAGTACTTC.

The chain has TRBV27 and TRBJ2-2; D perhaps matches TRBD2 (5 bases). The CDR3 length is 15 residues. Germline V gene sequence: CDR1 MNHEY, CDR2 SMNVEV (reference sequence). V shed 1 base and J shed 0 bases, with 6 bases lying between them. CDR3 loop: CASSLLLANTGELFF. In DNA, the CDR3 is TGTGCCAGCAGTTTATTACTAGCGAACACCGGGGAGCTGTTTTTT.

The rearrangement joins TRBV7-9 to TRBJ1-3, with 8 bases fitting TRBD1. The ends lost 2 bases at V and 0 bases at J; junction bases unmatched: 12. The CDR3 loop spans 19 amino acids. The germline V gene encodes CDR1 SEHNR and CDR2 FQNEAQ (reference sequence). CDR3 sequence reads: CASSLLYGQGLFSGNTIYF. The CDR3 DNA reads TGTGCCAGCAGCTTATTGTACGGACAGGGCCTCTTCTCTGGAAACACCATATATTTT.

This clone was recorded once. This chain joins TRBV11-2 and TRBJ2-2; D uncertain. The V gene lost 1 base and the J gene lost 3 bases, with 18 bases spanning the gap. The CDR3 is 18 amino acids. CDR1 and CDR2 from the germline V gene are SGHAT and FQNNGV. The CDR3 region has the DNA TGTGCCAGCAGCTTAGGGCCTTATATGGCAGTTGACACCGGGGAGCTGTTTTTT. Translation: CASSLGPYMAVDTGELFF.

The V gene is TRBV15, the J gene TRBJ1-3; perhaps TRBD1 as D (5 bases). V lost 0 bases and J lost 2, with 8 bases in between. The CDR3 sequence is 15 residues long. CDR1 and CDR2 from the germline V gene are LNHNV and YYDKDF (reference sequence). CDR3 region: CATSRDRVAGNTIYF. CDR3 nucleotide sequence: TGTGCCACCAGCAGAGACAGGGTCGCTGGAAACACCATATATTTT.

This clone has more than one count but fewer than ten. The genes are TRBV2 and TRBJ2-5, with 16 nucleotides matching TRBD2. The V gene's germline CDR1 is SNHLY and CDR2 FYNNEI. Trimming removed 6 bases from V and 8 bases from J; junction bases left unmatched: 15. The CDR3 is made up of 18 amino acids. The CDR3 here is CASRGTSGGAIEGGTQYF. The CDR3, as DNA: TGTGCCAGCAGGGGGACTAGCGGGGGGGCAATTGAGGGAGGCACCCAGTACTTC.

The genes are TRBV6-5 and TRBJ1-5, with TRBD1 identical over 7 bases. Germline V gene data show CDR1 as MNHEY and CDR2 as SVGAGI. This CDR3 is built from 14 residues. Germline trimming cut 5 bases from V and 5 bases from J; bases unmatched to any gene: 6. CDR3: CASSETGNHQPQHF. The CDR3 DNA reads as TGTGCCAGCAGTGAGACAGGGAACCATCAGCCCCAGCATTTT.

This clone was counted a single time. The chain recombines TRBV28 with TRBJ2-2, with TRBD2 matching 7 bases. V shed 7 bases and J 0 bases; nucleotides not matched to a gene: 14. The CDR3 covers 18 residues. Per the germline V gene, CDR1 is MDHEN and CDR2 is SYDVKM. CDR3 loop: CASNPGGGHTTNTGELFF. The CDR3 nucleotides are TGTGCCAGCAACCCAGGCGGGGGTCACACAACGAACACCGGGGAGCTGTTTTTT. The whole variable domain, remainder taken from reference TRBV28 and TRBJ2-2, is DVKVTQSSRYLVKRTGEKVFLECVQDMDHENMFWYRQDPGLGLRLIYFSYDVKMKEKGDIPEGYSVSREKKERFSLILESASTNQTSMYLCASNPGGGHTTNTGELFFGEGSRLTVL.

This chain links TRBV27 with TRBJ1-1; D is ambiguous. The CDR3 is made up of 14 amino acids. Germline V gene lookup returns CDR1 MNHEY and CDR2 SMNVEV (reference sequence). Trimming took off 1 base at V and 3 bases at J, with 9 bases between the two ends. The CDR3 DNA reads as TGTGCCAGCAGTTTATTACCGGGAGACACTGAAGCTTTCTTT. Translation: CASSLLPGDTEAFF.

The table lists this clone with a few counts. This chain joins TRBV6-1 and TRBJ2-1; D is unclear. Trimming stripped 8 bases from V and 0 bases from J, with 11 bases between. Looked up from germline, CDR1 is MNHNS and CDR2 is SASEGT. The CDR3 has 14 amino acids. CDR3 amino acids: CASPPPSSYNEQFF. In nucleotides, the CDR3 is TGTGCCAGCCCCCCCCCGAGCTCCTACAATGAGCAGTTCTTC.

This rearrangement joins TRBV7-2 to TRBJ2-1; 8 bases align to TRBD1. The CDR3 spans 15 residues. Germline V lookup: CDR1 SGHTA, CDR2 FQGNSA. V shed 5 bases, J shed 2 bases, and the junction held 5 bases outside the gene matches. CDR3 nucleotides: TGTGCCAGCAGCGGTCTGACAGGGGCCTACAATGAGCAGTTCTTC. Amino acids: CASSGLTGAYNEQFF. The full variable domain, its missing parts supplied by reference TRBV7-2 and TRBJ2-1, is GAGVSQSPSNKVTEKGKDVELRCDPISGHTALYWYRQSLGQGLEFLIYFQGNSAPDKSGLPSDRFSAERTGGSVSTLTIQRTQQEDSAVYLCASSGLTGAYNEQFFGPGTRLTVL.

The V and J genes are TRBV9 and TRBJ1-5; no clear D. This CDR3 comprises 14 residues. V was trimmed by 2 bases and J by 0 bases, leaving 6 bases between them. Germline lookup yields CDR1 SGDLS and CDR2 YYNGEE. The CDR3: CASSVEGSNQPQHF. CDR3 coding DNA: TGTGCCAGCAGCGTGGAGGGTAGCAATCAGCCCCAGCATTTT.

V is TRBV2 and J is TRBJ2-7; D might be TRBD2 (6 bases). CDR3 size: 12 residues. Germline CDR1 reads SNHLY; CDR2 reads FYNNEI. V lost 4 bases and J 6 bases, leaving 10 bases between the germline ends. The CDR3 here is CASSVGGTEQYF. CDR3 sequence (DNA): TGTGCCAGCAGTGTCGGGGGAACCGAGCAGTACTTC.

V and J are TRBV7-9 and TRBJ2-5, with a tentative D call TRBD1 (5 bases). The end of the DNA fits TRBJ2-7 better, so the J call may be wrong. The CDR3 has 13 residues. The germline V gene has CDR1 SEHNR and CDR2 FQNEAQ (reference sequence). The CDR3 here is CASSPYDSYEQYF. CDR3 coding DNA: TGTGCCAGCAGTCCCTATGACAGTTACGAGCAGTACTTC.

The chain couples TRBV2 to TRBJ1-6, with 9 bases fitting TRBD1. CDR3 size: 14 residues. Per the germline V gene, CDR1 is SNHLY and CDR2 is FYNNEI. J lost 6 bases, V lost 11 bases, and 8 bases had no gene match. Here the CDR3 DNA reads TGTGCCTCTGAAAAGGGACAGGGTAATTCACCCCTCCACTTT. Translated, it gives CASEKGQGNSPLHF.

The gene calls are TRBV30 and TRBJ1-1; 7 bases are a match to TRBD1. V shed 1 base, J shed 3 bases, and the junction held 5 bases outside the gene matches. CDR3 length equals 14 residues. CDR1 GTSNPN and CDR2 SVGIG come from the germline V gene (reference sequence). As DNA, the CDR3 is TGTGCCTGGAGTGGACAGGGAACGGACACTGAAGCTTTCTTT. Protein: CAWSGQGTDTEAFF.

V and J are TRBV15 and TRBJ2-1; TRBD2 is a possible D gene (7 bases). Trimming cost V 6 bases and J 11 bases, with 20 bases left between them. Germline CDR1 and CDR2: LNHNV and YYDKDF (reference sequence). The CDR3 has 14 amino acids. CDR3 sequence (DNA): TGTGCCACCAGTGACGCGAGGGGGGGCGATAAGCAGTTCTTC. Its protein is CATSDARGGDKQFF. Full variable domain (remainder filled in from reference TRBV15 and TRBJ2-1): DAMVIQNPRYQVTQFGKPVTLSCSQTLNHNVMYWYQQKSSQAPKLLFHYYDKDFNNEADTPDNFQSRRPNTSFCFLDIRSPGLGDTAMYLCATSDARGGDKQFFGPGTRLTVL.

This chain connects TRBV4-1 to TRBJ1-1; D is unclear. Trimming cost V 0 bases and J 1 base, with 12 bases left between them. The length of the CDR3 is 16 residues. Germline CDR1 MGHRA, CDR2 YSYEKL. CDR3 amino acids: CASSQDAKWRNTEAFF. In DNA form, the CDR3 reads TGCGCCAGCAGCCAAGACGCTAAGTGGAGGAACACTGAAGCTTTCTTT.

V is TRBV19 and J is TRBJ2-3; 10 nucleotides match TRBD2. V lost 6 bases and J lost 3; bases outside the gene matches: 6. CDR1 and CDR2 (germline): LNHDA, SQIVND (reference sequence). There are 15 residues in the CDR3. The DNA of the CDR3 is TGTGCCAGTAGGGTCGGACTAGCGGTTACAGATACGCAGTATTTT. This codes for CASRVGLAVTDTQYF.

The V call is TRBV5-4, the J call TRBJ2-4, with 9 bases lining up with TRBD1. V dropped 4 bases and J dropped 7; count of bases not matched to a gene: 6. Germline CDR1 and CDR2: SGHNT and YYREEE (reference sequence). The CDR3 consists of 14 residues. CDR3 nucleotides: TGTGCCAGCAGCCCGGGACAGGGTGGGAACATTCAGTACTTC. As protein: CASSPGQGGNIQYF. Full variable domain (rest looked up from reference TRBV5-4 and TRBJ2-4): ETGVTQSPTHLIKTRGQQVTLRCSSQSGHNTVSWYQQALGQGPQFIFQYYREEENGRGNFPPRFSGLQFPNYSSELNVNALELDDSALYLCASSPGQGGNIQYFGAGTRLSVL.

This chain uses TRBV9 with TRBJ2-6; 9 positions match TRBD1. Germline V CDR1 and CDR2: SGDLS, YYNGEE. This CDR3 contains 18 residues. V lost 4 bases and J lost 0; bases outside the gene matches: 8. The CDR3 DNA sequence: TGTGCCAGCAGCTCACCGGGACAGGGCTACTCTGGGGCCAACGTCCTGACTTTC. Translating gives CASSSPGQGYSGANVLTF.

The chain links TRBV28 to TRBJ2-7, with 9 bases lining up with TRBD2. The CDR3 consists of 14 residues. The germline gives CDR1 MDHEN, CDR2 SYDVKM. Losses at the gene ends were 7 bases for V and 1 base for J; bases not matched to a gene: 5. The CDR3: CASKSGLASYEQYF. In nucleotides, the CDR3 is TGTGCCAGCAAGTCGGGACTAGCTTCCTACGAGCAGTACTTC.

There are a few counts of this clone. CDR3 sequence reads: CASSPGTGILETQYF. The CDR3 DNA is TGTGCCAGCAGTCCCGGGACAGGGATTCTGGAGACCCAGTACTTC. The chain employs TRBV2 and TRBJ2-5; 9 bases align to TRBD1. CDR1 SNHLY and CDR2 FYNNEI come from the germline V gene. V lost 5 bases to trimming and J lost 5 bases; unmatched junction nucleotides: 9. The CDR3 covers 15 residues.

The genes are TRBV15 and TRBJ1-3; 10 bases are a match to TRBD1. The trim removed 4 bases at V and 2 bases at J, leaving 5 bases unmatched. This CDR3 contains 16 residues. Germline V gene data show CDR1 as LNHNV and CDR2 as YYDKDF (reference sequence). The CDR3 protein is CATSTGDRGTGNTIYF. CDR3 nucleotides: TGTGCCACCAGCACAGGGGACAGGGGAACTGGAAACACCATATATTTT.

The V call is TRBV6-5, the J call TRBJ2-5, with no clear D. V lost 1 base and J 2 bases, leaving 8 bases between the germline ends. Per the germline V gene, CDR1 is MNHEY and CDR2 is SVGAGI. The CDR3 spans 14 residues. The CDR3 coding sequence is TGTGCCAGCAGTTACTATAGAGGACAAGAGACCCAGTACTTC. It translates to CASSYYRGQETQYF.